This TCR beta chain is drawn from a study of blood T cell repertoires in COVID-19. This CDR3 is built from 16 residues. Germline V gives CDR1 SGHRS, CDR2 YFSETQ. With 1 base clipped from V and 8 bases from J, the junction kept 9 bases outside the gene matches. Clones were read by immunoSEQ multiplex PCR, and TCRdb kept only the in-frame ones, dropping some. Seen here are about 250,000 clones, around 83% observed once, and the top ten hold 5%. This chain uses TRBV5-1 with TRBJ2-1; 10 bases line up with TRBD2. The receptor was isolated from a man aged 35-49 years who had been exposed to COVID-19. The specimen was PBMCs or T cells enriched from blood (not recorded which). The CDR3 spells CASSLTPSGGADEQFF. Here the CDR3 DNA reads TGCGCCAGCAGCTTGACCCCTAGCGGGGGTGCGGATGAGCAGTTCTTC.